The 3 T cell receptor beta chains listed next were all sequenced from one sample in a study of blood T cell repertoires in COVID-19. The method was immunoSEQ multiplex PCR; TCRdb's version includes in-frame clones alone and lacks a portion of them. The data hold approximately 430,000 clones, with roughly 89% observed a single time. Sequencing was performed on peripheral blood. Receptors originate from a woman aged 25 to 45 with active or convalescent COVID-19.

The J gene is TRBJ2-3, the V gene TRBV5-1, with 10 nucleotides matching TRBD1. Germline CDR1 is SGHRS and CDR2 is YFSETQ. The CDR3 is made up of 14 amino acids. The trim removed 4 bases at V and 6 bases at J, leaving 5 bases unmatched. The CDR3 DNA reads TGCGCCAGCAGCAGGGACAGGGGTTCCGATACGCAGTATTTT. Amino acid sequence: CASSRDRGSDTQYF.

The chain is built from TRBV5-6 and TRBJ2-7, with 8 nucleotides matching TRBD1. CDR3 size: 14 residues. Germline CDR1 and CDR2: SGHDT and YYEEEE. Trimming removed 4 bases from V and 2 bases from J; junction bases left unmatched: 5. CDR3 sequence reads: CASSRPDRAYEQYF. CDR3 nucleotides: TGTGCCAGCAGCCGCCCGGACAGGGCCTACGAGCAGTACTTC.

This CDR3 reads CASSFTSEETQYF. CDR3 DNA: TGCGCCAGCAGCTTTACTAGTGAGGAGACCCAGTACTTC. The chain links TRBV5-1 to TRBJ2-5, with a weak D call TRBD2 (5 bases). There are 13 residues in the CDR3. In germline, CDR1 is SGHRS, CDR2 YFSETQ. V gave up 2 bases and J gave up 5 bases, with 10 bases separating them.